This note documents a single T cell receptor beta chain sequence. The data were obtained in a study of PD-L1 blockade in urothelial cancer. Background on the study: Dosed intravenously at 1,200 mg every 3 weeks, atezolizumab was initiated by patients in the mid-2010s. Blood analysis occurred 3 weeks (second dose) and 6 weeks after treatment start. Patients' histories included 0 to 3 prior chemotherapy regimens.

The repertoire was sequenced with immunoSEQ multiplex PCR; TCRdb's copy has only in-frame clones and lacks some. The sample yields tens of thousands of clones, 85% to 90% seen once. Time point given: pretreatment peripheral blood. Locally advanced or metastatic urothelial carcinoma was diagnosed in the patients. The V end was cut by 2 bases, the J end by 0 bases, with 20 bases between. Germline CDR1 is MNHNS and CDR2 is SASEGT. The CDR3 has 19 amino acids. The sequences come from PBMCs, collected around atezolizumab (anti-PD-L1) treatment. The J gene is TRBJ1-5, the V gene TRBV6-1; tentatively, D is TRBD1 (5 bases). The TCR originated in a man aged 55-75 years with urothelial cancer. DNA for the CDR3: TGTGCCAGCAGTGAAATTCCCCTCGGGGGATCATATAGCAATCAGCCCCAGCATTTT. Its protein is CASSEIPLGGSYSNQPQHF.